These T cell receptor beta chains were read from a single sample in a study of radiotherapy plus CTLA-4 blockade in lung cancer. The protocol was immunoSEQ multiplex PCR, while the TCRdb copy is restricted to in-frame clones and leaves out a portion. The table lists 25,000 to 35,000 clones, 70% to 85% of them singletons. The input for sequencing was peripheral blood, taken from a patient treated with radiotherapy plus ipilimumab. These receptors were collected from a human donor with non-small cell lung cancer who had stable disease on radiotherapy plus ipilimumab. Each CDR3 is given with its conserved first and last residue. D genes are given only for firm matches. The listing skips clone size in some rows; elsewhere it reads once, few, many or a size class.

clone_size	d_call	v_call	j_call	cdr3_nt	cdr3_aa
once	-	TRBV4-1	TRBJ1-1	TGCGCCAGCAGCCCCCTTGGAAGGTCTTGGACTGAAGCTTTCTTT	CASSPLGRSWTEAFF
-	-	TRBV7-3	TRBJ1-6	TGTGCCAGCAGCTTGGAACTACGTTCACCCCTCCACTTT	CASSLELRSPLHF
-	TRBD1	TRBV5-1	TRBJ1-1	TGCGCCAGCACCCCAGGGGGGATCAACACTGAAGCTTTCTTT	CASTPGGINTEAFF
-	TRBD2	TRBV5-1	TRBJ2-1	TGCGCCAGCAGCTTGATCACTAGCGGGGGGGCCGAGCAGTTCTTC	CASSLITSGGAEQFF
-	TRBD1	TRBV7-6	TRBJ1-4	TGTGCCAGCAGCCGGACAGGGTGGGGGTTAAGTGATGAAAAACTGTTTTTT	CASSRTGWGLSDEKLFF
-	TRBD1	TRBV6-5	TRBJ1-1	TGTGCCAGCAGTTACTCGATTCGGGACAGGGACACTGAAGCTTTCTTT	CASSYSIRDRDTEAFF
-	TRBD1	TRBV27	TRBJ1-6	TGTGCCAGCAGTTTATCCACAGGGGTGCGATCACCCCTCCACTTT	CASSLSTGVRSPLHF
once	-	TRBV19	TRBJ2-6	TGTGCCAGTAGTATAGCTGGTCTCTCTGGGGCCAACGTCCTGACTTTC	CASSIAGLSGANVLTF
-	TRBD2	TRBV25-1	TRBJ2-5	TGTGCCAGCAGTGAATATGGCGGGGGTGGAGAGACCCAGTACTTC	CASSEYGGGGETQYF
-	-	TRBV12-5	TRBJ1-4	TGTGCTAGTGCACCGACCGGGGCAACTAATGAAAAACTGTTTTTT	CASAPTGATNEKLFF
few	-	TRBV9	TRBJ2-7	TGTGCCAGCAGCCTGCGGGACAGTCCCCGTTACGAGCAGTACTTC	CASSLRDSPRYEQYF
-	-	TRBV5-1	TRBJ2-2	TGCGCCAGCAGCACTCGGACATCCAGAACGAACACCGGGGAGCTGTTTTTT	CASSTRTSRTNTGELFF
-	-	TRBV7-9	TRBJ2-1	TGTGCCAGCAGCATTCTTACTAGCACCACCTACAATGAGCAGTTCTTC	CASSILTSTTYNEQFF
few	-	TRBV10-2	TRBJ2-7	TGCGCCAGCAAGGGCTACGAGCAGTACTTC	CASKGYEQYF
-	TRBD1	TRBV28	TRBJ1-2	TGTGCCAGCAGTGGAGGGACAGGCATAGGGGATGGCTACACCTTC	CASSGGTGIGDGYTF
-	-	TRBV5-1	TRBJ1-6	TGCGCCAGCAGCTTGATCCGGGGGGGGGAATCACCCCTCCACTTT	CASSLIRGGESPLHF
-	TRBD1	TRBV6-4	TRBJ1-1	TGTGCCAAAGGGACAGGGGAGAAGTCTGAAGCTTTCTTT	CAKGTGEKSEAFF
-	-	TRBV5-4	TRBJ1-3	TGTGCCAGCAGCAACGGGGGTATCGGAAACACCATATATTTT	CASSNGGIGNTIYF
-	-	TRBV11-1	TRBJ2-4	TGTGCCAGCAGCCCCTACTTAGCCAAAAACATTCAGTACTTC	CASSPYLAKNIQYF
-	-	TRBV6-5	TRBJ1-1	TGTGCCAGCAGTCTCCAAGGGAGGGCGAACACTGAAGCTTTCTTT	CASSLQGRANTEAFF
-	-	TRBV29-1	TRBJ1-1	TGCAGTGCGGCGTTGGGGGTCACTGAAGCTTTCTTT	CSAALGVTEAFF
-	TRBD1	TRBV7-9	TRBJ1-1	TGTGCCAGCAGCTCCCCGGGACAGGGAAACACTGAAGCTTTCTTT	CASSSPGQGNTEAFF
-	TRBD1	TRBV4-1	TRBJ2-3	TGCGCCAGCAGCCAAAGTCAACAGGGGGCTAGCACAGATACGCAGTATTTT	CASSQSQQGASTDTQYF
once	-	TRBV25-1	TRBJ2-3	TGTGCCAGCACATTGGGAGGCACAGATACGCAGTATTTT	CASTLGGTDTQYF
-	-	TRBV5-1	TRBJ1-1	TGCGCCAGCAGAGAGTTAGGCTCACTGAACACTGAAGCTTTCTTT	CASRELGSLNTEAFF
once	-	TRBV6-1	TRBJ1-1	TGTGCCAGCAGTGTATACCGGGAGGACACTGAAGCTTTCTTT	CASSVYREDTEAFF
-	-	TRBV27	TRBJ1-3	TGTGCCAGCAGTTTAAGGGGGGTAGGAAACACCATATATTTT	CASSLRGVGNTIYF
-	-	TRBV6-1	TRBJ2-5	TGTGCCAGCAAATACAGGGCCGTAGGAGAGACCCAGTACTTC	CASKYRAVGETQYF
-	-	TRBV29-1	TRBJ1-2	TGCAGCGCCTCTCTCGCCCGCCCCAACTATGGCTACACCTTC	CSASLARPNYGYTF
-	-	TRBV11-3	TRBJ2-2	TGTGCCAGCAGCTTAGATCTGGGGAGCGGGGAGCTGTTTTTT	CASSLDLGSGELFF
-	-	TRBV7-2	TRBJ1-2	TGTGCCAGCAGCTCCTACAGGGTGAACTATGGCTACACCTTC	CASSSYRVNYGYTF
-	-	TRBV7-6	TRBJ2-3	TGTGCCAGCATCCCGGCGGATCGCACAGATACGCAGTATTTT	CASIPADRTDTQYF
-	-	TRBV5-1	TRBJ1-5	TGCGCCAGCAGCTTGGGGACAGACAATCAGCCCCAGCATTTT	CASSLGTDNQPQHF
-	-	TRBV5-6	TRBJ1-6	TGTGCCAGCAGCCATGGGACGGCTAATTCACCCCTCCACTTT	CASSHGTANSPLHF
-	-	TRBV5-6	TRBJ1-6	TGTGCCAGCAGCTTAGAAGGGAGCCTTTCACCCCTCCACTTT	CASSLEGSLSPLHF
-	-	TRBV15	TRBJ2-2	TGTGCCACCAGCAGAGATTGGGCCGGGGAGCTGTTTTTT	CATSRDWAGELFF
-	TRBD1	TRBV6-5	TRBJ1-3	TGTGCCAGCAGTCCACAGGGGGTAGGGAACACCATATATTTT	CASSPQGVGNTIYF
-	-	TRBV10-3	TRBJ1-1	TGTGCCATCAGTGAGGTGGGCCCGAACACTGAAGCTTTCTTT	CAISEVGPNTEAFF
few	-	TRBV6-5	TRBJ1-6	TGTGCCAGCAGTGACAGGCAGGGTAATTCACCCCTCCACTTT	CASSDRQGNSPLHF
few	-	TRBV9	TRBJ2-2	TGTGCCAGCACGAAGGCTTTGAACACCGGGGAGCTGTTTTTT	CASTKALNTGELFF
-	-	TRBV9	TRBJ1-1	TGTGCCAGCAGCGTAATGCCGGAGACTGAAGCTTTCTTT	CASSVMPETEAFF
-	-	TRBV30	TRBJ1-2	TGTGCCTGGAGTGTACCGGGCCTAGGGAAGTATGGCTACACCTTC	CAWSVPGLGKYGYTF
-	-	TRBV7-9	TRBJ1-6	TGTGCCAGCAGCTTAGCGGGTGGGCAGAATAATTCACCCCTCCACTTT	CASSLAGGQNNSPLHF
-	-	TRBV5-1	TRBJ1-5	TGCGCCAGCAGCTTGGAGGGGGTGGGGAATCAGCCCCAGCATTTT	CASSLEGVGNQPQHF
-	TRBD1	TRBV5-8	TRBJ1-2	TGTGCCAGCAGCCCGGACAGGGCTACTAACTATGGCTACACCTTC	CASSPDRATNYGYTF
-	-	TRBV6-5	TRBJ2-7	TGTGCCAGCAGTTTAGGCGAAAGGGGCGAGCAGTACTTC	CASSLGERGEQYF
once	-	TRBV5-1	TRBJ1-4	TGCGCCAGCAGCCCACCGGGACGGACAGAAAGTGAAAAACTGTTTTTT	CASSPPGRTESEKLFF
-	-	TRBV9	TRBJ2-1	TGTGCAAGAACTGGGGACAATGAGCAGTTCTTC	CARTGDNEQFF
-	-	TRBV4-1	TRBJ1-6	TGCGCCAGCAGCCCTAGGACAGCCGATAATTCACCCCTCCACTTT	CASSPRTADNSPLHF
once	-	TRBV27	TRBJ2-2	TGTGCCAGCAGACCAGGGGAGCCGAACACCGGGGAGCTGTTTTTT	CASRPGEPNTGELFF
-	-	TRBV5-1	TRBJ2-7	TGCGCCAGCAGCCTGACAGGGACTGGGGACGAGCAGTACTTC	CASSLTGTGDEQYF
-	-	TRBV5-1	TRBJ1-6	TGCGCCAGCAGCTTGGAGGGATCCAATTCACCCCTCCACTTT	CASSLEGSNSPLHF
-	-	TRBV4-2	TRBJ1-3	TGTGCCAGCAGCCAAGGCAACCGGCCCTCTGGAAACACCATATATTTT	CASSQGNRPSGNTIYF
-	-	TRBV11-2	TRBJ1-5	TGTGCCAGCAGCCCCCAATGGGGACCCAATCAGCCCCAGCATTTT	CASSPQWGPNQPQHF